This record looks at one T cell receptor (beta chain) sequence and its context. The data are from a study of blood T cell repertoires in COVID-19. Libraries were prepared by immunoSEQ multiplex PCR; TCRdb keeps only in-frame clonotypes and omits some of them. The repertoire has about 200,000 clones, around 85% of them found once; the top ten carry roughly 0.69%. V was shortened by 0 bases and J by 1 base, with 11 bases between the two germline ends. The CDR3 is made up of 15 amino acids. Germline CDR1 SQVTM, CDR2 ANQGSEA. The sample was peripheral blood. This sequence originates from a man aged 35-49 years with acute or convalescent COVID-19. The chain couples TRBV29-1 to TRBJ2-3; possible D gene TRBD1, 5 bases. CDR3 DNA: TGCAGCGTTGAAGATCTGGCCAGGGGCACAGATACGCAGTATTTT. It yields the protein CSVEDLARGTDTQYF.